The subject of this entry is one TCR beta chain. Its antigen is still unknown. This CDR3 contains 18 residues. Trimming left V 2 bases short and J 2 bases short, with 19 bases between. Germline CDR1 reads LNHDA; CDR2 reads SQIVND (reference sequence). These data belong to a study of cytomegalovirus exposure and HLA in healthy donors. The PCR contained 60 Vbeta and 13 Jbeta primers. Sequenced by immunoSEQ multiplex PCR; TCRdb stores in-frame clones only, minus some. The table includes about 220,000 clones, about 79% detected once. The study's findings and limits: Later analysis showed most CMV-associated TCR beta chains appearing HLA-restricted. Researchers reported in a later analysis that a missense DCLRE1C variant was tied to TCR beta V- and J-gene trimming. An Asian-associated ancestry cluster reportedly showed fewer N-insertions than the approximately 700-donor mean in a later analysis.

This TCR was sampled from a male donor in good health and CMV-seronegative. The sequencing sample was made of PBMCs. This chain links TRBV19 with TRBJ1-5; D remains unclear. For the CDR3, the DNA is TGTGCCAGTAGTATACTTGGCAGGCCACGGCGGGGCAATCAGCCCCAGCATTTT. Its protein is CASSILGRPRRGNQPQHF.